This T cell receptor (beta chain) is drawn from a study of blood T cells in healthy people across ages. Study observations and caveats: Investigators treated diversity estimates from one million T cells as underestimates.

The use of a sample-barcoded 5' primer and a J-beta primer mix characterized a second PCR of about 6 to 11 cycles. Carrying 12 random nucleotides, a template-switch adaptor labeled each individual cDNA molecule. Via MiXCR, TCRdb re-called the 5' RACE reads, giving one row per CDR3 protein. Among around 690,000 distinct CDR3 sequences listed, under 65% were seen once. Every donor provided roughly 10 milliliters of peripheral blood. About this clonotype: Its antigen remains unidentified. At one end, the junction sequence differs from germline, possibly due to a read error.

The sample was blood. The TCR sequence derives from a man aged 60 to 75 in good health.

The CDR3 sequence: CASSLGTIGTQETQYF. DNA for the CDR3: TGTGCAAGCAGCCTAGGGACTATCGGAACCCAAGAGACCCAGTACTTC. The gene calls are TRBV11-2 and TRBJ2-5; 7 nucleotides agree with TRBD2. Germline loops: CDR1 SGHAT, CDR2 FQNNGV. This CDR3 has 16 amino acids.